What follows are 18 T cell receptor beta chains derived from one specimen sequenced in a study of T cells in tuberculosis listed by TCRdb under 2018. To prepare the library, the immunoSEQ multiplex PCR assay was applied. TCRdb holds this immuneACCESS table with in-frame rearrangements only. Some clones are missing; in checked studies, unresolved V genes explain under half, and the rest has no known cause. The sample table records about 49,000 clones; more than 90% of these occur just once. The ten largest account for about 1.5% of the sample. The time point label corresponds to: new active TB diagnosis, blood taken before or within 7 days of starting treatment. This specimen consisted of PBMCs, obtained at tuberculosis diagnosis. The origin of the receptors is an adult with tuberculosis.

Regarding this clone: Other DNA sequences of this sample code for an identical CDR3. The V gene is TRBV7-9, the J gene TRBJ2-2; the match to TRBD1 covers 8 bases. The CDR3 is 14 residues long. Germline V lookup: CDR1 SEHNR, CDR2 FQNEAQ (reference sequence). The V and J ends lost 1 base and 6 bases, in that order; junction bases with no gene match: 1. In DNA, the CDR3 is TGTGCCAGCAGCTTAGGACAGGGGCCCGGGGAGCTGTTTTTT. It is translated as CASSLGQGPGELFF.

The rearrangement uses TRBV30 and TRBJ1-1, with a possible D match to TRBD1 (5 bases). In germline, CDR1 is GTSNPN, CDR2 SVGIG (reference sequence). The CDR3 sequence is 13 residues long. The germline V and J ends were trimmed by 0 bases and 2 bases, with 7 bases remaining between them. For the CDR3, the DNA is TGTGCCTGGAGTGTACAGGTAAACACTGAAGCTTTCTTT. Encoded protein: CAWSVQVNTEAFF.

The chain uses TRBV7-6 and TRBJ2-7, with D hard to call. V lost 5 bases to trimming and J lost 8 bases, with 19 bases between them. The CDR3 runs to 14 residues. Looked up from germline, CDR1 is SGHVS and CDR2 is FNYEAQ. The CDR3: CASSPLEQVVKQYF. The CDR3 DNA sequence: TGTGCCAGCAGCCCCCTAGAGCAAGTAGTAAAGCAGTACTTC. The entire variable domain, with the rest obtained from reference TRBV7-6 and TRBJ2-7, is as follows: GAGVSQSPRYKVTKRGQDVALRCDPISGHVSLYWYRQALGQGPEFLTYFNYEAQQDKSGLPNDRFSAERPEGSISTLTIQRTEQRDSAMYRCASSPLEQVVKQYFGPGTRLTVT.

V is TRBV5-1 and J is TRBJ1-1; a possible D gene is TRBD1 (6 bases). Germline lookup yields CDR1 SGHRS and CDR2 YFSETQ. The V end lost 0 bases, the J end lost 0 bases, and 12 bases lay between the germline ends. The CDR3 contains 16 residues. CDR3 nucleotides: TGCGCCAGCAGCTTGGTAGGACAGAGCATGAACACTGAAGCTTTCTTT. Its protein product is CASSLVGQSMNTEAFF.

V gene TRBV6-5 combines with J gene TRBJ2-1, with TRBD1 matching over 10 bases. Per germline, CDR1 MNHEY and CDR2 SVGAGI. V trimming: 6 bases; J trimming: 13 bases; junction bases outside the gene matches: 15. This CDR3 has 15 amino acids. CDR3 residues: CASSRDRGLILVQFF. CDR3 coding DNA: TGTGCCAGCAGCCGCGACAGGGGGCTAATTCTTGTACAGTTCTTC.

The chain employs TRBV7-8 and TRBJ1-2; 9 nucleotides align to TRBD1. This CDR3 has 15 residues. V trimming: 3 bases; J trimming: 1 base; junction bases outside the gene matches: 3. Per the germline V gene, CDR1 is SGHVS and CDR2 is FQNEAQ. CDR3: CASSLRTGVNYGYTF. CDR3 nucleotides: TGTGCCAGCAGCTTGCGGACAGGGGTTAACTATGGCTACACCTTC.

This chain uses TRBV5-4 with TRBJ1-2; no reliable D call. This CDR3 region has 13 residues. Trimming shortened V by 8 bases and J by 0 bases, and 11 bases separated the two germline ends. CDR1 and CDR2 (germline): SGHNT, YYREEE (reference sequence). CDR3 amino acids: CASKRFSNYGYTF. In DNA form, the CDR3 reads TGTGCCAGTAAGCGGTTCTCTAACTATGGCTACACCTTC.

This rearrangement joins TRBV14 to TRBJ2-5; D is uncertain. Germline-derived CDR1 and CDR2 are SGHDN and FVKESK. This CDR3 contains 13 residues. Trimming shortened V by 0 bases and J by 5 bases, and 7 bases separated the two germline ends. The CDR3 protein is CASSQDIVETQYF. As DNA, the CDR3 is TGTGCCAGCAGCCAAGATATAGTGGAGACCCAGTACTTC. Based on the CDR3 plus reference TRBV14 and TRBJ2-5, the full variable domain is EAGVTQFPSHSVIEKGQTVTLRCDPISGHDNLYWYRRVMGKEIKFLLHFVKESKQDESGMPNNRFLAERTGGTYSTLKVQPAELEDSGVYFCASSQDIVETQYFGPGTRLLVL.

V usage is TRBV9 and J usage is TRBJ2-1, with 12 bases identical to TRBD2. Germline trimming cut 2 bases from V and 8 bases from J; bases unmatched to any gene: 5. In germline, CDR1 is SGDLS, CDR2 YYNGEE. The CDR3 is 15 amino acids. CDR3 sequence (DNA): TGTGCCAGCAGCGTCCTAGCGGGAGGGTCGGATGAGCAGTTCTTC. It yields the protein CASSVLAGGSDEQFF.

The chain joins TRBV6-5 to TRBJ1-5; D gene ambiguous. Germline V gene lookup returns CDR1 MNHEY and CDR2 SVGAGI. This CDR3 spans 12 amino acids. The V and J ends lost 4 bases and 4 bases respectively, with 5 bases between them. The CDR3 here is CASSSPNQPQHF. The CDR3 DNA follows: TGTGCCAGCAGTTCCCCAAATCAGCCCCAGCATTTT.

This chain joins TRBV29-1 and TRBJ1-2, with TRBD1 matching over 8 bases. V lost 6 bases to trimming and J lost 8 bases; unmatched junction nucleotides: 23. This CDR3 is built from 17 residues. Germline assignment: CDR1 SQVTM and CDR2 ANQGSEA. This chain's CDR3 is CSVLPPQAGGLYGGYTF. CDR3 DNA: TGCAGCGTCTTACCCCCCCAGGCAGGGGGCCTCTATGGCGGCTACACCTTC.

V and J are TRBV5-1 and TRBJ1-1; TRBD1 might be the D (5 bases). Germline V lookup: CDR1 SGHRS, CDR2 YFSETQ. Trimming removed 4 bases from V and 2 bases from J, with 15 bases in between. The CDR3 extends over 15 amino acids. CDR3 residues: CASSIDSPHNTEAFF. The CDR3 DNA follows: TGCGCCAGCAGCATTGACAGCCCCCACAACACTGAAGCTTTCTTT.

The sample holds one count of this clone. V gene TRBV7-2 combines with J gene TRBJ2-1; 7 bases match TRBD1. The CDR3 has 14 residues. V was clipped by 1 base and J by 9 bases; unmatched bases: 6. The germline gives CDR1 SGHTA, CDR2 FQGNSA. DNA for the CDR3: TGTGCCAGCAGCTTAGTAAGACAGGGAGCTGAGCAGTTCTTC. This codes for CASSLVRQGAEQFF.

The V gene is TRBV6-6, the J gene TRBJ2-1; 7 positions agree with TRBD2. This CDR3 is built from 15 residues. With V trimmed by 8 bases and J by 1 base, 8 bases remained unmatched. From germline, CDR1 is MNHNY and CDR2 SVGAGI (reference sequence). DNA of the CDR3: TGTGCCAGCGGGGAGGGGAGCCCATCCTACAATGAGCAGTTCTTC. Protein: CASGEGSPSYNEQFF.

This chain joins TRBV30 and TRBJ2-1; D may be TRBD2 (6 bases). This CDR3 has 15 amino acids. The germline gives CDR1 GTSNPN, CDR2 SVGIG (reference sequence). V lost 1 base and J lost 3, with 13 bases in between. As DNA, the CDR3 is TGTGCCTGGAGTGGATCTAGCGACCTCTACAATGAGCAGTTCTTC. Protein product: CAWSGSSDLYNEQFF.

The chain links TRBV29-1 to TRBJ2-2, with 7 bases identical to TRBD1. Trimming cost V 5 bases and J 7 bases; bases outside gene matches: 7. The germline CDR1 and CDR2 sequences are SQVTM and ANQGSEA. This CDR3 comprises 13 residues. The CDR3 coding sequence is TGCAGCGTTTGGGACAGAAAAAGCGGGGAGCTGTTTTTT. Translating gives CSVWDRKSGELFF.

In DNA form, the CDR3 reads TGTGCCAGCAGTCCTATAGCGGGGGGAAGCTCCTACGAGCAGTACTTC. Translating it yields CASSPIAGGSSYEQYF. The chain carries TRBV6-4 and TRBJ2-7; 10 bases are shared with TRBD2. CDR1 is MRHNA, CDR2 SNTAGT, per germline. The junction had 7 bases not matched to a gene; V was cut back by 5 bases and J by 0 bases. The CDR3 has 16 residues.

The chain links TRBV5-1 to TRBJ1-3; D unclear. This CDR3 comprises 17 residues. Germline V gene lookup returns CDR1 SGHRS and CDR2 YFSETQ. Trimming left V 0 bases short and J 4 bases short, with 17 bases between. The CDR3 protein is CASSLAGSKRSGNTIYF. DNA of the CDR3: TGCGCCAGCAGCTTGGCCGGATCAAAGCGAAGCGGAAACACCATATATTTT.